This is a list of T cell receptor beta chains from one sample in a study of T cell repertoires in cytomegalovirus infection. These receptors have no identified antigens. A single record per CDR3 protein comes from TCRdb applying MiXCR to the reads. The table shows 900,000 to 950,000 distinct CDR3 sequences, with 30% to 40% occurring only once. Sequencing was performed on cultured CD8+ T cells from PBMCs, taken from culture after CMV antigen stimulation. The origin of the receptors is a human donor in good health (CMV status not recorded). Some clones in this sample may be carry-over from other donors' samples. Each CDR3 is given with its conserved first and last residue. A D gene is named only where the DNA matches it firmly. The size of a clone is reported for some rows only, either as once, few or many, or as a class for expanded clones.

NA	TRBV4-2	NA	TRBJ2-3	TGTGCCAGCAGCCAAAGGACGTCGGATACGCAGTATTTT	CASSQRTSDTQYF
TRBD2	TRBV9	NA	TRBJ2-2	TGTGCCAGCAGCCTGCGGACTAGCGGGGCGAACACCGGGGAGCTGTTTTTT	CASSLRTSGANTGELFF
NA	TRBV27	NA	TRBJ2-7	TGTGCCAGCGCCTCGGGAAGTAGCTACGAGCAGTACTTC	CASASGSSYEQYF
NA	TRBV6-1	NA	TRBJ2-2	TGTGCCAGCAGTGAATGGCGGGAACCGCAGGGGAACACCGGGGAGCTGTTTTTT	CASSEWREPQGNTGELFF
TRBD2	TRBV12-5	few	TRBJ2-1	TGTGCTAGTGGTTTCGCAACGGGGGGCTCCTACAATGAGCAGTTCTTC	CASGFATGGSYNEQFF
NA	TRBV7-9	many	TRBJ2-2	TGTGCCAGCACCGTTCTTAGGGAGAAGAACACCGGGGAGCTGTTTTTT	CASTVLREKNTGELFF
NA	TRBV6-8	NA	TRBJ2-3	TGTGCCAGCAGTTATCCCCCTGGGGGGCATAGCACAGATACGCAGTATTTT	CASSYPPGGHSTDTQYF
NA	TRBV20-1	NA	TRBJ1-5	TGCAGTGCCGTAGAGGGTTATAGCAATCAGCCCCAGCATTTT	CSAVEGYSNQPQHF
TRBD1	TRBV28	few	TRBJ1-5	TGTGCCAGCAGTTGGACAAGGACAGGGAGTCCCCAGCATTTT	CASSWTRTGSPQHF
NA	TRBV20-1	few	TRBJ1-1	TGCAGTGCTCAGGACAGCTTGAACACTGAAGCTTTCTTT	CSAQDSLNTEAFF
NA	TRBV6-1	NA	TRBJ2-1	TGTGCCAGCAGCCTTGACAGTGGGATTTACAATGAGCAGTTCTTC	CASSLDSGIYNEQFF
NA	TRBV6-8	NA	TRBJ2-1	TGTGCCAGCACCGAGGCCTTCGGCTCCTACAATGAGCAGTTCTTC	CASTEAFGSYNEQFF
NA	TRBV7-9	few	TRBJ2-3	TGTGCCAGCAGCACGACGGAGTTTACGGAAAGCACAGATACGCAGTATTTT	CASSTTEFTESTDTQYF
NA	TRBV6-5	NA	TRBJ2-2	TGTGCCAGCAGTGCTACCTCTGGAACCGGGGAGCTGTTTTTT	CASSATSGTGELFF
NA	TRBV7-9	NA	TRBJ2-2	TGTGCCAGCAGCCCAAGACACCCGCGGACAGTCAACACCGGGGAGCTGTTTTTT	CASSPRHPRTVNTGELFF
TRBD1	TRBV28	NA	TRBJ1-5	TGTGCCAGCAGTAGGCAGGGGGCCTTGAATCAGCCCCAGCATTTT	CASSRQGALNQPQHF
NA	TRBV6-5	few	TRBJ1-1	TGTGCCAGCAGTTGGTCGGGGATCGACACTGAAGCTTTCTTT	CASSWSGIDTEAFF
NA	TRBV12-3/TRBV12-4	NA	TRBJ1-6	TGTGCCAGCAGTACCGGGCTCCACTTGGGTAATTCACCCCTCCACTTT	CASSTGLHLGNSPLHF
NA	TRBV6-5	few	TRBJ1-2	TGTGCCAGCAGCCCCGGGAGTTTTTATGGCTACACCTTC	CASSPGSFYGYTF
NA	TRBV5-6	few	TRBJ2-1	TGTGCCAGCAGCTTGGACTACCATGAGCAGTTCTTC	CASSLDYHEQFF
NA	TRBV12-3/TRBV12-4	few	TRBJ2-1	TGTGCCAGCAGTTTAATTTGGCTTCCGGGGATCCATGAGCAGTTCTTC	CASSLIWLPGIHEQFF
NA	TRBV7-2	many	TRBJ2-1	TGTGCCAGCAGCTCGAAACCGGGACACCCCTACTACAATGAGCAGTTCTTC	CASSSKPGHPYYNEQFF
NA	TRBV6-5	NA	TRBJ2-5	TGTGCCAGCAGTTACTCGGCTCACCCGAGGGAAGAGACCCAGTACTTC	CASSYSAHPREETQYF
TRBD1	TRBV6-5	few	TRBJ2-7	TGTGCCAGCTTCACAGGGGGCTCCTACGAGCAGTACTTC	CASFTGGSYEQYF
NA	TRBV4-2	NA	TRBJ1-1	TGTGCCAGCAGCCAAGAAGGTCGGAACTATGAAGCTTTCTTT	CASSQEGRNYEAFF
TRBD1	TRBV27	NA	TRBJ1-2	TGTGCCAGCACCCTAAGACAGGGTGCGAACTATGGCTACACCTTC	CASTLRQGANYGYTF
TRBD1	TRBV7-6	many	TRBJ1-3	TGTGCCAGCAGCTTAGAGCTTTCCGGGACAGAAAGCTCTGGAAACACCATATATTTT	CASSLELSGTESSGNTIYF
TRBD1	TRBV20-1	few	TRBJ1-5	TGCAGTGCTAAAGACAGGGACAGGGGACAAGTCCTCGGTCAGCCCCAGCATTTT	CSAKDRDRGQVLGQPQHF
TRBD2	TRBV14	few	TRBJ2-1	TGTGCCAGCAGCCAAGGGGCGGGGGGCAGCAATGAGCAGTTCTTC	CASSQGAGGSNEQFF
NA	TRBV19	NA	TRBJ1-4	TGTTCCAGTAGTATGGTTGGGGGTGAAAAACTGTTTTTT	CSSSMVGGEKLFF
NA	TRBV27	few	TRBJ2-1	TGTGCCAGCAGAAAGGGCCCAGTCTACAATGAGCAGTTCTTC	CASRKGPVYNEQFF
NA	TRBV27	few	TRBJ2-5	TGTGCCAGCAGTTTTGTACGGTACCAAGAGACCCAGTACTTC	CASSFVRYQETQYF
NA	TRBV2	NA	TRBJ1-5	TGTGCCAGCACACAAGGGGTGGGACAGCCCCAGCATTTT	CASTQGVGQPQHF
NA	TRBV25-1	few	TRBJ1-1	TGTGCCAGCAGTGAAGGCGGGGGCCGCTGGGGCACTGAAGCTTTCTTT	CASSEGGGRWGTEAFF
NA	TRBV7-2	many	TRBJ2-3	TGTGCCAGCAGCCTTCTTATGGGGGGCGGGGGCACAGATACGCAGTATTTT	CASSLLMGGGGTDTQYF
NA	TRBV5-4	NA	TRBJ2-7	TGTGCCAGCAGCGCGAGGAACGAGCAGTACTTC	CASSARNEQYF
NA	TRBV6-1	NA	TRBJ2-5	TGTGCCAGCAGTGAAGATGAGGGATTCCAAGAGACCCAGTACTTC	CASSEDEGFQETQYF
TRBD1	TRBV10-3	few	TRBJ2-7	TGTGCCATCAGTGAGCTCACCCGGGACAGGGCAAGTCAAGGCTCCTACGAGCAGTACTTC	CAISELTRDRASQGSYEQYF
TRBD2	TRBV9	once	TRBJ2-3	TGTGCCAGCAGCACCCATTCCGGGACTAAGGGCACAGATACGCAGTATTTT	CASSTHSGTKGTDTQYF
NA	TRBV20-1	few	TRBJ2-3	TGCAGTGCCAGTGGGACGGAGACACCGAAAACAGATACGCAGTATTTT	CSASGTETPKTDTQYF
TRBD1	TRBV24-1	once	TRBJ2-3	TGTGCCACCAGTGAAGGCAGGGGGAAACGGAGCAGCACAGATACGCAGTATTTT	CATSEGRGKRSSTDTQYF
NA	TRBV14	NA	TRBJ2-7	TGTGCCAGCAGCCAAGACTACGGGGTTTACTACGAGCAGTACTTC	CASSQDYGVYYEQYF
NA	TRBV9	NA	TRBJ2-6	TGTGCCAGCAGCGTATCGTCACGCCGATCTGGGGCCAACGTCCTGACTTTC	CASSVSSRRSGANVLTF
TRBD2	TRBV7-9	few	TRBJ2-2	TGTGCCAGCAGCCCGGGCGGGGGGTCCACCGGGGAGCTGTTTTTT	CASSPGGGSTGELFF
NA	TRBV6-5	few	TRBJ1-6	TGTGCCAGCAGTTACTGGGGTTCCGAGGATTCACCCCTCCACTTT	CASSYWGSEDSPLHF
NA	TRBV4-1	few	TRBJ1-2	TGCGCCAGCAGCCAAGGTTTCCGGGCCCAAGTGGGTTATGGCTACACCTTC	CASSQGFRAQVGYGYTF
NA	TRBV6-1	many	TRBJ1-5	TGTGCCAGCAGTTTCGGCGTCAATCAGCCCCAGCATTTT	CASSFGVNQPQHF
TRBD1	TRBV9	NA	TRBJ2-1	TGTGCCAGCAGCACAAGGACAGGGGGACACAATGAGCAGTTCTTC	CASSTRTGGHNEQFF
NA	TRBV29-1	NA	TRBJ2-1	TGCAGCGTTGTGGGCGAGGGGGATCAGTTCTTC	CSVVGEGDQFF
TRBD2	TRBV4-3	few	TRBJ2-4	TGCGCCAGCAGCCAAGATACCCCCCTTCTAGCGGGGGCCAAAAACATTCAGTACTTC	CASSQDTPLLAGAKNIQYF
NA	TRBV11-3	NA	TRBJ2-1	TGTGCCAGCAGCCCGAGGGACAACAATGAGCAGTTCTTC	CASSPRDNNEQFF
NA	TRBV10-3	few	TRBJ2-5	TGTGCCATCAGTGAGTCGAACAGGGCCGTTAAAGAGACCCAGTACTTC	CAISESNRAVKETQYF
TRBD2	TRBV4-1	NA	TRBJ2-6	TGCGCCAGCAGCCAAGGACTAGCGGTTGGGGCCAACGTCCTGACTTTC	CASSQGLAVGANVLTF
NA	TRBV27	many	TRBJ1-2	TGTGCCAGCAGTAAGGCGGGACACTCGAACTATGGCTACACCTTC	CASSKAGHSNYGYTF
TRBD2	TRBV12-3/TRBV12-4	many	TRBJ2-1	TGTGCCAGCAGTCCGGGACTAGCGGGGATCAATGAGCAGTTCTTC	CASSPGLAGINEQFF
NA	TRBV7-9	NA	TRBJ2-3	TGTGCCAGCAGCTCCGTCCCGGACCAAAAGGGTACGCAGTATTTT	CASSSVPDQKGTQYF
TRBD1	TRBV7-6	NA	TRBJ1-3	TGTGCCAGCAGCTCAAAGGACAGGAGCTCTGGAAACACCATATATTTT	CASSSKDRSSGNTIYF
NA	TRBV3-1	NA	TRBJ2-1	TGTGCCAGCAGCCAAGATTGGCCGGGTAGCTCCTACAATGAGCAGTTCTTC	CASSQDWPGSSYNEQFF
TRBD1	TRBV20-1	NA	TRBJ1-2	TGCAGTGCTCGGACAGGGGCCCACTATGGCTACACCTTC	CSARTGAHYGYTF
NA	TRBV27	NA	TRBJ1-2	TGTGCCAGCAGTTTATTATGGTCAGGTGGAACCAACTATGGCTACACCTTC	CASSLLWSGGTNYGYTF